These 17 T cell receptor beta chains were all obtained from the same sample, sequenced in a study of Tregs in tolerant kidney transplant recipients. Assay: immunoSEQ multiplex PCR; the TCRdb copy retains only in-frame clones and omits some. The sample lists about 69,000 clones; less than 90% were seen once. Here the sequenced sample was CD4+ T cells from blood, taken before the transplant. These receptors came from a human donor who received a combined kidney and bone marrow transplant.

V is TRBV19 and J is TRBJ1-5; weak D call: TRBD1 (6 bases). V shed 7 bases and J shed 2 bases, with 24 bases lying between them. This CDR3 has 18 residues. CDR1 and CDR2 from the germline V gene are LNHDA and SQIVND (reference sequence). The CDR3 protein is CASTHRRGPGAGNQPQHF. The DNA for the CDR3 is TGTGCCAGTACCCACCGCAGGGGCCCTGGGGCGGGCAATCAGCCCCAGCATTTT.

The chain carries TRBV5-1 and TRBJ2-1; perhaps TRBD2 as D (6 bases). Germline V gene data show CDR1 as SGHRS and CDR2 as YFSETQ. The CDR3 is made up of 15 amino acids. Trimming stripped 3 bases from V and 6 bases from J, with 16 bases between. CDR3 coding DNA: TGCGCCAGCAGCTCCCTAGCGCCAGCTATCAATGAGCAGTTCTTC. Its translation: CASSSLAPAINEQFF.

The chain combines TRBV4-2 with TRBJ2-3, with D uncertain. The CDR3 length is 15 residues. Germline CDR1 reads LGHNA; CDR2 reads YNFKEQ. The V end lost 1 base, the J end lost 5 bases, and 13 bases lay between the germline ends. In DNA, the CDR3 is TGTGCCAGCAGCCAAGGCGATCCAGACTTAGATACGCAGTATTTT. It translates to CASSQGDPDLDTQYF.

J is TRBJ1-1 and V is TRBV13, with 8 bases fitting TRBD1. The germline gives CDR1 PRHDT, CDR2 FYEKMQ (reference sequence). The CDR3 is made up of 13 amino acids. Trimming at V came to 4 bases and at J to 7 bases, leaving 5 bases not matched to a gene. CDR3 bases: TGTGCCAGCAGCTCGGACAGGGAGAATGAAGCTTTCTTT. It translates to CASSSDRENEAFF.

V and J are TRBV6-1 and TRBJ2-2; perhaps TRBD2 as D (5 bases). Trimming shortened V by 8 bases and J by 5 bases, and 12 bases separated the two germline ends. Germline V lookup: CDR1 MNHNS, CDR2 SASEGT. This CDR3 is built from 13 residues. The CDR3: CASWRVKTGELFF. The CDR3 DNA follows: TGTGCCAGCTGGCGGGTAAAGACCGGGGAGCTGTTTTTT.

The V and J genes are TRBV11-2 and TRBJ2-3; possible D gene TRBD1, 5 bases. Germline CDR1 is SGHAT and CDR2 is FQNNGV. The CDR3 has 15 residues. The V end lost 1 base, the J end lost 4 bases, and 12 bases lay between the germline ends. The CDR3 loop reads CASSLALVGPDTQYF. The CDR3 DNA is TGTGCCAGCAGCTTAGCTTTAGTGGGGCCAGATACGCAGTATTTT.

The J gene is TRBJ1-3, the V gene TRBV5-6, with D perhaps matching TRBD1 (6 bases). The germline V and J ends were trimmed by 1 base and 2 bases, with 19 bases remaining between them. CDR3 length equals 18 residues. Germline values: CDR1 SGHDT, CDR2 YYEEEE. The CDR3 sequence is CASSLKRRQGFTGNTIYF. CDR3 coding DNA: TGTGCCAGCAGCTTGAAGAGGAGGCAGGGGTTCACTGGAAACACCATATATTTT.

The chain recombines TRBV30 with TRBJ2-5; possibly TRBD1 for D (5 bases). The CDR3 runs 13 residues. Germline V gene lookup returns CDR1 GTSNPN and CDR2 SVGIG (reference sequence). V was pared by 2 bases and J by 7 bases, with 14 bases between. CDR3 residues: CAWSTGEARTQYF. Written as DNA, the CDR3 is TGTGCCTGGAGTACAGGTGAAGCGCGGACCCAGTACTTC.

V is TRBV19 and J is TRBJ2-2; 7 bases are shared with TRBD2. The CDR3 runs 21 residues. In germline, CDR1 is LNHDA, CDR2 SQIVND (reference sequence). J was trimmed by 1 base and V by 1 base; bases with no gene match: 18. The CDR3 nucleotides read TGTGCCAGTAGTATAGGGTCCCCCCTTATGTCGCGCGGGAGGAACACCGGGGAGCTGTTTTTT. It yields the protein CASSIGSPLMSRGRNTGELFF.

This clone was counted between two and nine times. The CDR3 protein is CASSATLQATTSNQPQHF. The CDR3 DNA sequence: TGTGCCAGCAGTGCCACTTTACAGGCTACCACCAGCAATCAGCCCCAGCATTTT. The chain couples TRBV28 to TRBJ1-5; D might be TRBD1 (5 bases). Trimming took 5 bases from V and 1 from J, leaving 21 bases between them. CDR3 length equals 18 residues. CDR1 is MDHEN, CDR2 SYDVKM, per germline. Full variable domain (remainder filled in from reference TRBV28 and TRBJ1-5): DVKVTQSSRYLVKRTGEKVFLECVQDMDHENMFWYRQDPGLGLRLIYFSYDVKMKEKGDIPEGYSVSREKKERFSLILESASTNQTSMYLCASSATLQATTSNQPQHFGDGTRLSIL.

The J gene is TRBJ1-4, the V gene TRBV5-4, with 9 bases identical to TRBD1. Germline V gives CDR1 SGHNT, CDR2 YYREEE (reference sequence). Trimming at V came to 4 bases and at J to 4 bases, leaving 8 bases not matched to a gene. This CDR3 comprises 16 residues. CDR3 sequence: CASSVQGARSNEKLFF. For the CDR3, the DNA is TGTGCCAGCAGCGTACAGGGGGCGCGTAGTAATGAAAAACTGTTTTTT. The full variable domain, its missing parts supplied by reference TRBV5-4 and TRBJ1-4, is ETGVTQSPTHLIKTRGQQVTLRCSSQSGHNTVSWYQQALGQGPQFIFQYYREEENGRGNFPPRFSGLQFPNYSSELNVNALELDDSALYLCASSVQGARSNEKLFFGSGTQLSVL.

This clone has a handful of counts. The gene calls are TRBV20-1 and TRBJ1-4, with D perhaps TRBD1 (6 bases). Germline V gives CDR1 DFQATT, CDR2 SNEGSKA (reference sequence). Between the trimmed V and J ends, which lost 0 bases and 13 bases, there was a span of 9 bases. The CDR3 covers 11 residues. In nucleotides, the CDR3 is TGCAGTGCTAGAGACTACAGGGTACTGTTTTTT. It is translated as CSARDYRVLFF.

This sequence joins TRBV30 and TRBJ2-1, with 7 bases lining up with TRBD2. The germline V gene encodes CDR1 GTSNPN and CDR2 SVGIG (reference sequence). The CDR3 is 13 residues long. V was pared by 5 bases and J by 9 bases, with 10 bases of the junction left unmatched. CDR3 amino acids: CAWGDYPRGEQFF. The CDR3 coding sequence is TGTGCCTGGGGGGACTACCCTCGGGGTGAGCAGTTCTTC.

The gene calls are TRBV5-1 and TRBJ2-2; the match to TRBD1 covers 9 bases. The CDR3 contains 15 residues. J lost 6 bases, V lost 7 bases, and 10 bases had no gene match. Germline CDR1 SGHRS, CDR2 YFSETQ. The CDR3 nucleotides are TGCGCCAGCGGGATGAGGACAGGGGCAGCCGGGGAGCTGTTTTTT. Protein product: CASGMRTGAAGELFF.

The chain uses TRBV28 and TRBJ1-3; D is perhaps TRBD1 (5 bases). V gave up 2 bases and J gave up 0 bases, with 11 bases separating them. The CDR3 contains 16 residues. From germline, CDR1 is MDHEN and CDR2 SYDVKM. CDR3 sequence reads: CASSLRGRDSGNTIYF. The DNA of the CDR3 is TGTGCCAGCAGTTTAAGGGGTAGGGACTCTGGAAACACCATATATTTT.

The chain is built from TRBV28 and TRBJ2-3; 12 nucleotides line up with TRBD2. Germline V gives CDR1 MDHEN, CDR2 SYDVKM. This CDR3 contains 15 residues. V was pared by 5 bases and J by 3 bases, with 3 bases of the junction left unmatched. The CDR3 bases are TGTGCCAGCAGTGAGACTAGCGGGAGAACAGATACGCAGTATTTT. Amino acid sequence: CASSETSGRTDTQYF.

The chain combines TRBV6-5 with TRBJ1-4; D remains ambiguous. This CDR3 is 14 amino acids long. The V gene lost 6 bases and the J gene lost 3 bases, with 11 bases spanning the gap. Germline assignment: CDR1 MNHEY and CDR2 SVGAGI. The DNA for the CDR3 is TGTGCCAGCAGCCTGACAAATCCTAATGAAAAACTGTTTTTT. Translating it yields CASSLTNPNEKLFF.